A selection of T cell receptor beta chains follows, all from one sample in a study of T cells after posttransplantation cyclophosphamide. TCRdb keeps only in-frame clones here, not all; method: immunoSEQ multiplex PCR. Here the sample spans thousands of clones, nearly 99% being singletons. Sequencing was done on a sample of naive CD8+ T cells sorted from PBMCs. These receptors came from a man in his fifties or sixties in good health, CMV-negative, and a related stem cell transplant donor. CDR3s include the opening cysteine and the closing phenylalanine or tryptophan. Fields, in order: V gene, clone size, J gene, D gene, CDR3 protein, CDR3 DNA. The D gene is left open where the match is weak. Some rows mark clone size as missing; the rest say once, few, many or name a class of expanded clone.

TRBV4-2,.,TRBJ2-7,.,CASSQDWSGIVVYEQYF,TGTGCCAGCAGCCAAGATTGGTCGGGGATCGTCGTTTACGAGCAGTACTTC
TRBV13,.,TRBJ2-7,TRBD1,CASSPSDRGGYEQYF,TGTGCCAGCAGCCCGTCGGACAGGGGAGGCTACGAGCAGTACTTC
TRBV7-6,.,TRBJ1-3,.,CASSSYGGYTGNTIYF,TGTGCCAGCAGCTCTTATGGAGGGTATACTGGAAACACCATATATTTT
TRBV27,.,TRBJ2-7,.,CASSLASAYEQYF,TGTGCCAGCAGTTTAGCTAGCGCCTACGAGCAGTACTTC
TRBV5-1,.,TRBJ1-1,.,CASSLAGGANEAFF,TGCGCCAGCAGCTTGGCGGGGGGGGCTAATGAAGCTTTCTTT
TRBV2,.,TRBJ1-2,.,CASIGVDYTF,TGTGCCAGCATAGGGGTCGACTACACCTTC
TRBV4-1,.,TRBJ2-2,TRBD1,CASWDRGTGELFF,TGCGCCAGCTGGGACAGGGGAACCGGGGAGCTGTTTTTT
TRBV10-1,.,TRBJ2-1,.,CASSETGRIVGNEQFF,TGCGCCAGCAGTGAAACCGGGAGAATTGTCGGGAATGAGCAGTTCTTC
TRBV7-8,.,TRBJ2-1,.,CASSLADEQFF,TGTGCCAGCAGCTTAGCCGATGAGCAGTTCTTC
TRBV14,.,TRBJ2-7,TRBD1,CASSDREDYEQYF,TGTGCCAGCAGCGACAGGGAAGACTACGAGCAGTACTTC
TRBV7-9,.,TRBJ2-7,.,CASSSQGKGNYEQYF,TGTGCCAGCAGCTCTCAGGGGAAGGGGAACTACGAGCAGTACTTC
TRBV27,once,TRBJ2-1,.,CASSLFQYNEQFF,TGTGCCAGCAGTTTATTCCAATACAATGAGCAGTTCTTC
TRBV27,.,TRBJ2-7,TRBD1,CASSFGQGYEQYF,TGTGCCAGCAGTTTCGGACAGGGCTACGAGCAGTACTTC
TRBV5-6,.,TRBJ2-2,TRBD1,CASSLDRGYTGELFF,TGTGCCAGCAGCTTGGACAGGGGGTACACCGGGGAGCTGTTTTTT
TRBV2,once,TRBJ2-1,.,CASSETLDNEQFF,TGTGCCAGCAGTGAAACGCTAGACAATGAGCAGTTCTTC
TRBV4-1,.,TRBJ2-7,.,CASSLQHSGGYEQYF,TGCGCCAGCAGCCTTCAACACTCAGGGGGGTACGAGCAGTACTTC
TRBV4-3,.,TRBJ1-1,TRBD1,CASSPGTGEVVAFF,TGCGCCAGCAGCCCCGGGACAGGGGAAGTGGTAGCTTTCTTT
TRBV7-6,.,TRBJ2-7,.,CASSLASAGGHEQYF,TGTGCCAGCAGCTTAGCGTCCGCGGGTGGTCACGAGCAGTACTTC
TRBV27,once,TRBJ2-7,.,CASSLYMGHGHEQYF,TGTGCCAGCAGTTTATATATGGGCCACGGTCACGAGCAGTACTTC
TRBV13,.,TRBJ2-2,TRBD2,CASSKGRATGELFF,TGTGCCAGCAGCAAAGGGAGGGCCACCGGGGAGCTGTTTTTT